The clone carrying this TCR beta chain was counted between two and nine times. Antigen unknown. These data come from a study of cytomegalovirus exposure and HLA in healthy donors. Findings of the study overall: Investigators reported 164 TCR beta chains as tied to cytomegalovirus.

Trimming removed 5 bases from V and 1 base from J, with 5 bases in between. The CDR3 consists of 12 residues. Germline CDR1 and CDR2: SNHLY and FYNNEI. PCR involved 60 Vbeta and 13 Jbeta primers. TCRdb's table, derived via immunoSEQ multiplex PCR, lists solely in-frame clones and lacks some. The data hold about 130,000 clones, with around 80% observed a single time. The sample taken for sequencing was PBMCs. The rearrangement joins TRBV2 to TRBJ2-5, with no clear D. The sequence derives from a female donor in good health and CMV-seronegative. CDR3 in amino acids: CASSRSQETQYF. CDR3 DNA sequence: TGTGCCAGCAGTAGGAGCCAAGAGACCCAGTACTTC.